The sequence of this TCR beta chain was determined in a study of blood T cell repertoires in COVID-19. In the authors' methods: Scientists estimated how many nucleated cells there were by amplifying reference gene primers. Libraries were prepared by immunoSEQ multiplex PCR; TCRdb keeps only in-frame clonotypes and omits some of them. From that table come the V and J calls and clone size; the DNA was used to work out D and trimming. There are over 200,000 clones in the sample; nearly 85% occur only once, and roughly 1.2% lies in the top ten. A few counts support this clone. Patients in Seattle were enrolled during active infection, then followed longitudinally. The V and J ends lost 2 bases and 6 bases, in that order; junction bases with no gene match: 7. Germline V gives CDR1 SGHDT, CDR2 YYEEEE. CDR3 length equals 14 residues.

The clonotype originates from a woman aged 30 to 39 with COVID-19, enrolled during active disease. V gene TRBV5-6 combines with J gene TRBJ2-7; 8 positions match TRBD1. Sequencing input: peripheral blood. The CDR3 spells CASSFWTGKGEQYF. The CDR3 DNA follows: TGTGCCAGCAGCTTCTGGACAGGGAAAGGCGAGCAGTACTTC.